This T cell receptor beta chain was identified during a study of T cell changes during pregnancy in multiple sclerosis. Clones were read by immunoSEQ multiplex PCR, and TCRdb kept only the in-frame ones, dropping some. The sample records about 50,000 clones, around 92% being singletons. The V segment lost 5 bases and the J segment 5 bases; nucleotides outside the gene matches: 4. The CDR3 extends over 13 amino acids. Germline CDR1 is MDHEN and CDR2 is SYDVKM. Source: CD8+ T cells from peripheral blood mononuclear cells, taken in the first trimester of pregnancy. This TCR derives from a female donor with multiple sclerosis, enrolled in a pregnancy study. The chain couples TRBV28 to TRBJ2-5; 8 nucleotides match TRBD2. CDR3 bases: TGTGCCAGCAGTCTCCCGGGGGGGGAGACCCAGTACTTC. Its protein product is CASSLPGGETQYF.